This is a list of T cell receptor beta chains from one sample in a study of CD8 T cells in Susac syndrome. MiXCR, run by TCRdb on the immunoSEQ multiplex PCR reads, gives a single entry per CDR3 protein. The table includes roughly 130,000 distinct CDR3 sequences, 90% to 95% detected once. The sample consisted of CD4+ T cells from PBMCs. All receptors come from a human donor with multiple sclerosis. Both conserved end residues are part of each CDR3. Clone size is stated in some rows and not others, as once, few, many or a class when expanded.

V: TRBV11-3
size: once
CDR3: CASSLRQGGRSGELFF

V: TRBV5-1
size: NA
CDR3: CASSKEQGSGYTF

V: TRBV5-1
size: NA
CDR3: CASSFGPGTYQETQYF

V: TRBV4-1
size: NA
CDR3: CASSHTGPPGETQYF

V: TRBV5-4
size: NA
CDR3: CASSKQAGGAYEQYF

V: TRBV29-1
size: NA
CDR3: CSVEKRGTGANTGELFF

V: TRBV25-1
size: NA
CDR3: CASSASQETQYF

V: TRBV2
size: NA
CDR3: CASSGGPSGYGYTF

V: TRBV24-1
size: NA
CDR3: CATGTGVSYEQYF

V: TRBV20-1
size: NA
CDR3: CSARTQGGQGYTF

V: TRBV2
size: NA
CDR3: CASQREATDTQYF

V: TRBV7-9
size: NA
CDR3: CASSLEDRGLDGYTF

V: TRBV13
size: once
CDR3: CASTGGQETQYF

V: TRBV24-1
size: NA
CDR3: CATSVYRAGANVLTF

V: TRBV28
size: NA
CDR3: CASSRGLAEAYEQYF

V: TRBV6-1
size: NA
CDR3: CASRHRESYEQYF

V: TRBV6-6
size: NA
CDR3: CASIQGGRSPLHF